Below are 9 T cell receptor beta chains sequenced from a single sample in a study of T cell responses to AZD1222 COVID-19 vaccine. Clones were sequenced by immunoSEQ multiplex PCR, and TCRdb holds only the in-frame ones, with some missing. The sample contains over 120,000 clones, roughly 86% of which appear only once. Here the sequenced sample was peripheral blood, taken 28 days after the second AZD1222 dose. Receptors were obtained from an adult who received the AZD1222 COVID-19 vaccine.

The chain links TRBV11-3 to TRBJ2-5, with 10 bases aligning to TRBD2. Germline V gene lookup returns CDR1 SGHNT and CDR2 YENEEA. Trimming cost V 2 bases and J 3 bases; bases outside gene matches: 3. This CDR3 is built from 15 residues. CDR3 coding DNA: TGTGCCAGCAGCTTACACACTAGCGGGGAAGAGACCCAGTACTTC. This codes for CASSLHTSGEETQYF.

The J gene is TRBJ2-3, the V gene TRBV7-9; 10 positions agree with TRBD1. The CDR3 consists of 16 residues. Unmatched junction bases numbered 9, after V lost 5 bases and J lost 4 bases. CDR1 is SEHNR, CDR2 FQNEAQ, per germline (reference sequence). The CDR3 DNA follows: TGTGCCAGCAGCACGGGGACAGGGGTTAGCCCAGATACGCAGTATTTT. Amino acids: CASSTGTGVSPDTQYF. The full variable domain, in which reference TRBV7-9 and TRBJ2-3 provide the parts outside the CDR3, is DTGVSQNPRHKITKRGQNVTFRCDPISEHNRLYWYRQTLGQGPEFLTYFQNEAQLEKSRLLSDRFSAERPKGSFSTLEIQRTEQGDSAMYLCASSTGTGVSPDTQYFGPGTRLTVL.

This clone was seen a few times. This chain joins TRBV28 and TRBJ2-2; the D is unclear. Germline V gene sequence: CDR1 MDHEN, CDR2 SYDVKM. CDR3 length: 15 residues. Trimming removed 6 bases from V and 0 bases from J, with 11 bases in between. The CDR3 DNA reads TGTGCCAGCAGCCGAGGAGACACGAACACCGGGGAGCTGTTTTTT. Amino acid sequence: CASSRGDTNTGELFF.

J is TRBJ2-3 and V is TRBV3-1 (or the pseudogene TRBV3-2), with D possibly TRBD2 on 5 matching bases. The CDR3 length is 13 residues. Germline V lookup: CDR1 LGHDT, CDR2 YNNKEL (reference sequence). V was pared by 6 bases and J by 6 bases, with 13 bases between. The chain's CDR3 is CASRYRTGDTQYF. CDR3 sequence (DNA): TGTGCCAGCAGATATCGGACGGGGGATACGCAGTATTTT.

The chain is built from TRBV11-3 and TRBJ2-1, with D perhaps matching TRBD1 or TRBD2 (6 bases each). V gave up 7 bases and J gave up 4 bases, with 17 bases separating them. CDR3 length: 15 amino acids. The germline gives CDR1 SGHNT, CDR2 YENEEA. CDR3 sequence: CASTPRGRPYNEQFF. DNA for the CDR3: TGTGCCAGCACCCCTAGGGGGAGGCCATACAATGAGCAGTTCTTC.

This clone was recorded once. The V gene is TRBV29-1, the J gene TRBJ2-5; D remains ambiguous. Trimming took off 3 bases at V and 7 bases at J, with 12 bases between the two ends. The CDR3 runs to 12 residues. The germline V gene encodes CDR1 SQVTM and CDR2 ANQGSEA. The CDR3 sequence: CSVESTRRTQYF. CDR3 DNA: TGCAGCGTTGAGAGTACCAGACGGACCCAGTACTTC.

The chain combines TRBV20-1 with TRBJ1-5; D perhaps matches TRBD1 (5 bases). This CDR3 comprises 13 residues. Germline values: CDR1 DFQATT, CDR2 SNEGSKA (reference sequence). The ends were cut back, 3 bases at V and 7 bases at J, with 13 bases in the middle. The CDR3 sequence: CSASQEGSQPQHF. CDR3 DNA: TGCAGTGCTAGTCAAGAGGGGTCCCAGCCCCAGCATTTT.

This sequence joins TRBV18 and TRBJ1-2; D gene uncertain. The CDR3 is 14 amino acids. With 6 bases removed from V and 7 bases from J, the gap between germline ends came to 18 bases. Per the germline V gene, CDR1 is KGHSH and CDR2 is LQKENI. The CDR3 nucleotides are TGTGCCAGCTCGCAGGTAGACCTAAGTGGTGGCTACACCTTC. The encoded protein is CASSQVDLSGGYTF.

This clone was detected once. The chain employs TRBV19 and TRBJ2-7, with 11 bases lining up with TRBD1. The V segment lost 4 bases and the J segment 2 bases; nucleotides outside the gene matches: 4. The length of the CDR3 is 15 residues. The germline gives CDR1 LNHDA, CDR2 SQIVND (reference sequence). This CDR3 reads CASSTTGQGAYEQYF. Here the CDR3 DNA reads TGTGCCAGTAGTACCACGGGACAGGGGGCCTACGAGCAGTACTTC.